The next 5 T cell receptor beta chains were all read from a single sample in a study of blood T cell repertoires in COVID-19. Some clones are missing from TCRdb's copy, which holds only in-frame ones; the method was immunoSEQ multiplex PCR. The repertoire holds a few hundred thousand clones, 80% to 90% seen once, with approximately 8% in the top ten. The specimen was PBMCs or T cells enriched from blood (not recorded which). All receptors come from a woman in her sixties or seventies who had recovered from COVID-19.

The chain has TRBV4-1 and TRBJ1-1; 9 bases align to TRBD1. V gave up 1 base and J gave up 11 bases; unmatched junction bases: 5. The V gene's germline CDR1 is MGHRA and CDR2 YSYEKL. CDR3 length equals 13 residues. CDR3 DNA: TGCGCCAGCAGCCAAGCACAGGGGGCCGGCGCTTTCTTT. Its translation: CASSQAQGAGAFF.

The chain combines TRBV11-2 with TRBJ2-7; 11 nucleotides agree with TRBD1. The V and J ends lost 6 bases and 2 bases, in that order; junction bases with no gene match: 3. The length of the CDR3 is 14 residues. Germline V gene data show CDR1 as SGHAT and CDR2 as FQNNGV. DNA of the CDR3: TGTGCCAGCAGTGGACAGGGGGCAACCTACGAGCAGTACGTC. Translating it yields CASSGQGATYEQYV.

The chain recombines TRBV5-4 with TRBJ1-1, with D uncertain. Germline V gene lookup returns CDR1 SGHNT and CDR2 YYREEE (reference sequence). Trimming removed 0 bases at V and 5 bases at J, with 17 bases between. The CDR3 is 16 residues long. The CDR3 is CASSLDRAIGRTEAFF. As DNA, the CDR3 is TGTGCCAGCAGCTTGGATAGGGCCATTGGGAGGACTGAAGCTTTCTTT.

DNA for the CDR3: TGTGCCAGCTCAGGCCTCGACAGGGCCTTTGCTTTCTTT. It codes for CASSGLDRAFAFF. This chain joins TRBV18 and TRBJ1-1; 7 positions match TRBD1. This CDR3 has 13 residues. Per germline, CDR1 KGHSH and CDR2 LQKENI. Losses at the gene ends were 5 bases for V and 11 bases for J; bases not matched to a gene: 11.

The chain couples TRBV6-6 to TRBJ1-2; 11 nucleotides agree with TRBD1. V lost 6 bases, J lost 5 bases, and 11 bases stayed unmatched. The CDR3 has 16 amino acids. CDR1 and CDR2 from the germline V gene are MNHNY and SVGAGI (reference sequence). CDR3 in amino acids: CASSRTGGELGYGYTF. The DNA for the CDR3 is TGTGCCAGCAGCAGGACAGGGGGCGAGCTAGGATATGGCTACACCTTC.